This T cell receptor beta chain was profiled in a study of OX40 agonist ivuxolimab in advanced cancers. Study-wide results and limits: In general, CD8+ T cells held more expanded clones than CD4+ did, on average.

In regard to this clone: Its antigen is not known.

TCRdb's copy holds only in-frame clones and misses some; the assay was immunoSEQ multiplex PCR. In the table there are about 59,000 clones, 87% of which are singletons. Losses at the gene ends were 6 bases for V and 4 bases for J; bases not matched to a gene: 8. Per the germline V gene, CDR1 is MRHNA and CDR2 is SNTAGT. This CDR3 is 14 amino acids long. The chain couples TRBV6-4 to TRBJ1-2; 7 nucleotides align to TRBD1. The receptor was isolated from an adult with an advanced solid tumor such as melanoma, head and neck, liver or kidney cancer. The sample consisted of CD4+ or CD8+ T cells sorted from blood, taken in a trial of the OX40 agonist ivuxolimab. The CDR3 nucleotides are TGTGCCAGCAGGACCGACAGGGCGGTCTATGGCTACACCTTC. It yields the protein CASRTDRAVYGYTF.